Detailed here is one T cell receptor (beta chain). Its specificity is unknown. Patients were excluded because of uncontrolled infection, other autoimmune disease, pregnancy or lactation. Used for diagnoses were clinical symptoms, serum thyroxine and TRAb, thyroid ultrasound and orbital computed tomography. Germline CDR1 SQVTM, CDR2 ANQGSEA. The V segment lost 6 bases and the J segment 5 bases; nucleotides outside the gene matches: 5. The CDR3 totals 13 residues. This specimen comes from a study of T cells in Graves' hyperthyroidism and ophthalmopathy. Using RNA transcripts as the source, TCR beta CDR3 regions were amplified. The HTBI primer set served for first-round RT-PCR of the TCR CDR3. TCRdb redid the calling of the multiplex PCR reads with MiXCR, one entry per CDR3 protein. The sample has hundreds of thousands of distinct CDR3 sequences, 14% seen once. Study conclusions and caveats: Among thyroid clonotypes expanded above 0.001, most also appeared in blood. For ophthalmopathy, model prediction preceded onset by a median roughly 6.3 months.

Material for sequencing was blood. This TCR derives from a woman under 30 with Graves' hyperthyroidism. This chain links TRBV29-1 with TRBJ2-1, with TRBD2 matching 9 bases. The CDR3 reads CSVAGGPDNEQFF. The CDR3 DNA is TGCAGCGTAGCGGGAGGCCCGGACAATGAGCAGTTCTTC.